This record concerns one TCR beta chain sequence. Its antigen is as yet unknown. The data stem from a study of graft-versus-host responses after intestinal transplantation. Method: immunoSEQ multiplex PCR; TCRdb's copy keeps in-frame clones and lacks some. The table shows 80,000 to 85,000 clones, with 91% occurring only once. General study results and limits: Recipient-marrow GvH clones were detected, some having first appeared in ileum or blood.

The length of the CDR3 is 13 residues. The germline gives CDR1 SEHNR, CDR2 FQNEAQ (reference sequence). With V trimmed by 10 bases and J by 5 bases, 8 bases remained unmatched. The V call is TRBV7-9, the J call TRBJ1-2; 9 nucleotides align to TRBD1. The sample was unstimulated CD4+ T cells sorted from spleen or lymph node cells, taken before intestinal transplant. The sequence came from a human donor who received an intestinal transplant. In nucleotides, the CDR3 is TGTGCCACTCTCCGACAGGGGGGTTATGGCTACACCTTC. It translates to CATLRQGGYGYTF.